Listed here are 26 T cell receptor beta chains from one sample, sequenced in a study of T cell changes during pregnancy in multiple sclerosis. Generated by immunoSEQ multiplex PCR, the TCRdb table keeps only in-frame clones and is missing some. In the table there are roughly 30,000 clones, under 90% of which are singletons. The starting material was CD8+ T cells from peripheral blood mononuclear cells, obtained after pregnancy. These receptors were collected from a female donor with multiple sclerosis, enrolled in a pregnancy study.

The table lists this clone with a few counts. V usage is TRBV7-9 and J usage is TRBJ2-7, with D possibly being TRBD2 (6 bases). CDR1 and CDR2 (germline): SEHNR, FQNEAQ (reference sequence). V gave up 5 bases and J gave up 3 bases, with 8 bases separating them. The length of the CDR3 is 12 residues. The CDR3 region is CASSEGLYEQYF. The CDR3 nucleotides are TGTGCCAGCAGCGAGGGACTCTACGAGCAGTACTTC.

This chain links TRBV21-1 with TRBJ2-2; TRBD1 reflects the table's D call only, with no check against the DNA. TRBV21-1 is a documented pseudogene. The CDR3 has 15 amino acids. This chain's CDR3 is CASSKGATGSGELFF. The CDR3 nucleotides are TGTGCCAGCAGCAAAGGCGCGACAGGGTCCGGGGAGCTGTTTTTT.

V gene TRBV25-1 combines with J gene TRBJ1-3; maybe TRBD1 (5 bases). The germline V gene has CDR1 MGHDK and CDR2 SYGVNS. This CDR3 is 14 amino acids long. With 5 bases removed from V and 0 bases from J, the gap between germline ends came to 8 bases. CDR3 residues: CASSPGSSGNTIYF. CDR3 in DNA: TGTGCCAGCAGTCCAGGGTCCTCTGGAAACACCATATATTTT.

This clone was picked up a small number of times. The V call is TRBV5-4, the J call TRBJ1-1; D is ambiguous. V lost 4 bases, J lost 5 bases, and 12 bases lay in between. The CDR3 runs 13 residues. The germline CDR1 and CDR2 sequences are SGHNT and YYREEE (reference sequence). The CDR3 coding sequence is TGTGCCAGCAGCGTACAGCGGGGAACTGAAGCTTTCTTT. Residues: CASSVQRGTEAFF. Full variable domain (outside the CDR3, taken from reference TRBV5-4 and TRBJ1-1): ETGVTQSPTHLIKTRGQQVTLRCSSQSGHNTVSWYQQALGQGPQFIFQYYREEENGRGNFPPRFSGLQFPNYSSELNVNALELDDSALYLCASSVQRGTEAFFGQGTRLTVV.

The chain recombines TRBV15 with TRBJ2-5; 7 nucleotides match TRBD2. With V trimmed by 1 base and J by 3 bases, 2 bases remained unmatched. CDR1 and CDR2 (germline): LNHNV, YYDKDF (reference sequence). The CDR3 spans 14 residues. DNA of the CDR3: TGTGCCACCAGCAGAGGCGGGAGAGAAGAGACCCAGTACTTC. Protein: CATSRGGREETQYF.

Written as DNA, the CDR3 is TGTGCCAGCAGCCCCCCGGCGGGGGGCATCACTGAAGCTTTCTTT. Amino acids: CASSPPAGGITEAFF. The gene calls are TRBV13 and TRBJ1-1; the D gene is possibly TRBD1 (6 bases). Germline V gene lookup returns CDR1 PRHDT and CDR2 FYEKMQ (reference sequence). With 5 bases removed from V and 4 bases from J, the gap between germline ends came to 17 bases. There are 15 residues in the CDR3. The full variable domain, its missing parts supplied by reference TRBV13 and TRBJ1-1, is AAGVIQSPRHLIKEKRETATLKCYPIPRHDTVYWYQQGPGQDPQFLISFYEKMQSDKGSIPDRFSAQQFSDYHSELNMSSLELGDSALYFCASSPPAGGITEAFFGQGTRLTVV.

The chain recombines TRBV5-6 with TRBJ1-1; D might be TRBD1 (5 bases). The CDR3 is 13 residues long. V gave up 3 bases and J gave up 6 bases, with 12 bases separating them. Germline CDR1 and CDR2: SGHDT and YYEEEE. In DNA form, the CDR3 reads TGTGCCAGCAGCTGGGCGGGGACTGCTGAAGCTTTCTTT. Encoded protein: CASSWAGTAEAFF.

The chain combines TRBV5-4 with TRBJ1-2, with D perhaps matching TRBD1 (5 bases). The length of the CDR3 is 16 residues. Germline CDR1 reads SGHNT; CDR2 reads YYREEE (reference sequence). The V gene lost 0 bases and the J gene lost 5 bases, with 17 bases spanning the gap. The CDR3 bases are TGTGCCAGCAGCTTGGACCTAGGGGTCGGAGCGTATGGCTACACCTTC. This codes for CASSLDLGVGAYGYTF.

The chain uses TRBV6-4 and TRBJ2-3; 15 bases are shared with TRBD2. The V gene's germline CDR1 is MRHNA and CDR2 SNTAGT. After removal of 4 bases from V and 6 bases from J, the junction contained 5 bases not matched to a gene. The CDR3 spans 16 residues. CDR3 amino acids: CASSVRTSGGADTQYF. Written as DNA, the CDR3 is TGTGCCAGCAGTGTCCGGACTAGCGGGGGGGCGGATACGCAGTATTTT.

The chain is built from TRBV13 and TRBJ2-7; TRBD1 agrees at 9 bases. With V trimmed by 5 bases and J by 2 bases, 4 bases remained unmatched. The CDR3 runs to 14 residues. The germline CDR1 and CDR2 sequences are PRHDT and FYEKMQ (reference sequence). The CDR3 sequence is CASSGGQGAYEQYF. The CDR3 DNA reads as TGTGCCAGCAGCGGGGGACAGGGCGCCTACGAGCAGTACTTC.

This chain joins TRBV4-3 and TRBJ1-4; D might be TRBD1 (5 bases). The germline V gene has CDR1 LGHNA and CDR2 YSLEER. The CDR3 contains 15 residues. Trimming removed 0 bases from V and 5 bases from J, with 10 bases in between. This CDR3 is CASSQEWEGNEKLFF. For the CDR3, the DNA is TGCGCCAGCAGCCAAGAATGGGAGGGGAATGAAAAACTGTTTTTT.

Here the CDR3 reads CASSESLGGNEKLFF. CDR3 in DNA: TGTGCCAGCAGTGAGTCCTTGGGAGGTAATGAAAAACTGTTTTTT. This chain connects TRBV6-1 to TRBJ1-4; D gene unclear. Per the germline V gene, CDR1 is MNHNS and CDR2 is SASEGT. The CDR3 totals 15 residues. V gave up 3 bases and J gave up 4 bases, with 12 bases separating them.

The chain has TRBV5-1 and TRBJ1-2; perhaps TRBD1 as D (5 bases). Germline V lookup: CDR1 SGHRS, CDR2 YFSETQ. The CDR3 is 15 residues long. V lost 3 bases, J lost 8 bases, and 20 bases lay in between. The CDR3 loop is CASSSNPLRGTGYTF. In nucleotides, the CDR3 is TGCGCCAGCAGCTCCAATCCTCTCCGCGGGACCGGCTACACCTTC.

The rearrangement uses TRBV4-1 and TRBJ2-4; tentative D call: TRBD2 (5 bases). The ends were cut back, 4 bases at V and 7 bases at J, with 11 bases in the middle. This CDR3 has 13 amino acids. CDR1 MGHRA and CDR2 YSYEKL come from the germline V gene. The CDR3 loop is CASSLRAENIQYF. The CDR3 nucleotides are TGCGCCAGCAGCCTGCGGGCGGAGAACATTCAGTACTTC.

The chain couples TRBV18 to TRBJ2-7, with D possibly being TRBD1 (7 bases). The V end lost 3 bases, the J end lost 3 bases, and 9 bases lay between the germline ends. Germline CDR1 and CDR2: KGHSH and LQKENI. The CDR3 is made up of 13 amino acids. The CDR3 loop reads CASSPRDSYEQYF. DNA of the CDR3: TGTGCCAGCTCACCGCGGGACAGCTACGAGCAGTACTTC.

The DNA for the CDR3 is TGTGCCAGCAGCTCCGGGACTAGCTCCGCAGATACGCAGTATTTT. It translates to CASSSGTSSADTQYF. The V and J genes are TRBV6-5 and TRBJ2-3; 9 bases map to TRBD2. Germline lookup yields CDR1 MNHEY and CDR2 SVGAGI. Losses at the gene ends were 6 bases for V and 4 bases for J; bases not matched to a gene: 8. The CDR3 has 15 amino acids.

V and J are TRBV6-1 and TRBJ2-3, with TRBD2 identical over 9 bases. J lost 4 bases, V lost 2 bases, and 4 bases had no gene match. The CDR3 consists of 15 residues. Germline V gene lookup returns CDR1 MNHNS and CDR2 SASEGT. CDR3 sequence: CASSELAGSADTQYF. In DNA form, the CDR3 reads TGTGCCAGCAGTGAACTAGCGGGGTCCGCAGATACGCAGTATTTT.

V gene TRBV29-1 combines with J gene TRBJ2-1; 8 bases line up with TRBD1. There are 14 residues in the CDR3. Germline CDR1 SQVTM, CDR2 ANQGSEA. V was pared by 8 bases and J by 6 bases, with 12 bases of the junction left unmatched. For the CDR3, the DNA is TGCAGCCCGATTACCGGGACAGGCGGCAATGAGCAGTTCTTC. Encoded protein: CSPITGTGGNEQFF.

The chain joins TRBV10-3 to TRBJ2-7, with D perhaps TRBD1 (5 bases). The CDR3 sequence is 15 residues long. V was clipped by 2 bases and J by 4 bases, with 15 bases between them. The V gene's germline CDR1 is ENHRY and CDR2 SYGVKD. CDR3 loop: CAISEPKGLGYEQYF. For the CDR3, the DNA is TGTGCCATCAGTGAGCCCAAGGGGCTGGGGTACGAGCAGTACTTC.

The V and J genes are TRBV6-5 and TRBJ1-1, with a weak D call TRBD1 (6 bases). Germline V gives CDR1 MNHEY, CDR2 SVGAGI. Trimming removed 2 bases at V and 1 base at J, with 11 bases between. This CDR3 has 15 amino acids. Written as DNA, the CDR3 is TGTGCCAGCAGTTACGTTTCAGGGGCGAACACTGAAGCTTTCTTT. It is translated as CASSYVSGANTEAFF.

This chain links TRBV12-5 with TRBJ1-1; D gene uncertain. V gave up 0 bases and J gave up 5 bases, with 4 bases separating them. The CDR3 is 12 residues long. Germline CDR1 LGHNT, CDR2 FRNRAP. CDR3 amino acids: CASGLVMTEAFF. CDR3 sequence (DNA): TGTGCTAGTGGTTTGGTCATGACTGAAGCTTTCTTT.

The chain employs TRBV19 and TRBJ2-7; 7 bases are shared with TRBD1. Germline V gene lookup returns CDR1 LNHDA and CDR2 SQIVND (reference sequence). V lost 6 bases to trimming and J lost 3 bases; unmatched junction nucleotides: 2. This CDR3 comprises 12 residues. The CDR3 nucleotides read TGTGCCAGTAGCCGGGACAGCTACGAGCAGTACTTC. Translation: CASSRDSYEQYF.

J is TRBJ1-1 and V is TRBV6-5; 10 nucleotides align to TRBD1. The CDR3 is 15 residues long. Germline loops: CDR1 MNHEY, CDR2 SVGAGI. J was trimmed by 6 bases and V by 7 bases; bases with no gene match: 11. The CDR3: CASTRDRGGRAEAFF. Written as DNA, the CDR3 is TGTGCCAGCACCAGGGACAGGGGAGGTAGGGCTGAAGCTTTCTTT.

The V gene is TRBV5-4, the J gene TRBJ1-1; TRBD1 might be the D (5 bases). Germline V lookup: CDR1 SGHNT, CDR2 YYREEE (reference sequence). This CDR3 region has 13 residues. V shed 0 bases and J shed 8 bases, with 11 bases lying between them. CDR3 sequence (DNA): TGTGCCAGCAGCTTGGAACGGGCAGGGGAAGCTTTCTTT. Its protein is CASSLERAGEAFF.

J is TRBJ2-7 and V is TRBV7-9, with 7 bases aligning to TRBD2. This CDR3 is built from 14 residues. The trim removed 3 bases at V and 5 bases at J, leaving 7 bases unmatched. Germline assignment: CDR1 SEHNR and CDR2 FQNEAQ (reference sequence). CDR3 in amino acids: CASSFSRGRDEQYF. CDR3 in DNA: TGTGCCAGCAGCTTTAGCCGGGGGAGGGACGAGCAGTACTTC.

The CDR3 coding sequence is TGTGCCAGCAGTTCAGGGTGGGGAACTGAAGCTTTCTTT. It codes for CASSSGWGTEAFF. J is TRBJ1-1 and V is TRBV27; D is possibly TRBD1 (5 bases). Germline V gene sequence: CDR1 MNHEY, CDR2 SMNVEV (reference sequence). V was clipped by 4 bases and J by 5 bases, with 11 bases between them. This CDR3 has 13 residues.